This T cell receptor (beta chain) was found in a study of CD8+ T cells in alopecia areata. Study results and limitations: It was less clear whether patients shared TCRs than it was in mice, possibly because of HLA. Besides other cells, scalp samples also yield sequences of resident alphabeta T cells from normal skin.

Germline V gene data show CDR1 as SQVTM and CDR2 as ANQGSEA. This CDR3 region has 12 residues. After removal of 3 bases from V and 11 bases from J, the junction contained 4 bases not matched to a gene. This clone was seen more than once but under ten times. Its antigen is unknown. Reverse transcribed after extraction, RNA yielded cDNA as the sequencing template. TCRdb's table, derived via immunoSEQ multiplex PCR, lists solely in-frame clones and lacks some. This sample has about 64,000 clones, with 40% to 50% found just once. J is TRBJ2-6 and V is TRBV29-1, with 7 bases that match TRBD2. The sequence derives from a human donor with alopecia areata. Sequenced: NKG2D-low CD8+ T cells sorted from blood. The CDR3 sequence: CSVERETHVLTF. DNA for the CDR3: TGCAGCGTTGAGCGGGAGACTCACGTCCTGACTTTC.